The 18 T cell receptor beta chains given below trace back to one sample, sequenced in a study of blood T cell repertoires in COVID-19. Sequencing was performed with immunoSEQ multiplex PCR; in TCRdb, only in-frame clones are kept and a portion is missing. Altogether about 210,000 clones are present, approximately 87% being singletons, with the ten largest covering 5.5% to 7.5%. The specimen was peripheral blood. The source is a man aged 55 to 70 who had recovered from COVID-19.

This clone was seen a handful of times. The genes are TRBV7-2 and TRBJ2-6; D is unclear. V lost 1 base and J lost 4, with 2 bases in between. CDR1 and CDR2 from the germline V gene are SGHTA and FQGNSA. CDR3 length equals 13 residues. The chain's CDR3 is CASSLVGANVLTF. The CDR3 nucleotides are TGTGCCAGCAGCTTAGTAGGGGCCAACGTCCTGACTTTC.

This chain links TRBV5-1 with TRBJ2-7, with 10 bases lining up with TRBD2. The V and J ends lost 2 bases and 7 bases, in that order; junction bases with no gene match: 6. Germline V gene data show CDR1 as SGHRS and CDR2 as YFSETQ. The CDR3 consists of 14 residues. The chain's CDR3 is CASSLLAGTGEQYF. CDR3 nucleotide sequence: TGCGCCAGCAGCTTACTAGCGGGGACGGGAGAGCAGTACTTC.

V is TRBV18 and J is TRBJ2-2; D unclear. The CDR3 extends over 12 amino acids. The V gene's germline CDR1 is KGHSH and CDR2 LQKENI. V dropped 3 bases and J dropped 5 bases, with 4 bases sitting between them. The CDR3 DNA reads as TGTGCCAGCTCACCTCGTACCGGGGAGCTGTTTTTT. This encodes CASSPRTGELFF.

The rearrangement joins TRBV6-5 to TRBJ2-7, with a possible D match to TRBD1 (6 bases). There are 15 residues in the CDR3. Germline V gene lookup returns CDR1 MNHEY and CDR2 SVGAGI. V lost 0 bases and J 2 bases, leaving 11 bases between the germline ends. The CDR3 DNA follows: TGTGCCAGCAGTTACTCTATCTCAGGGGCCTACGAGCAGTACTTC. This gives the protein CASSYSISGAYEQYF.

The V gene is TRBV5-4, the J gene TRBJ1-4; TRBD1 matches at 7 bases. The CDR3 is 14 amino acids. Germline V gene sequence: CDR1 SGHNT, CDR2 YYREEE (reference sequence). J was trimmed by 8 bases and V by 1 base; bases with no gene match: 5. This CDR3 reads CASSLTGASEKLFF. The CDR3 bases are TGTGCCAGCAGCTTGACAGGGGCGAGCGAAAAACTGTTTTTT.

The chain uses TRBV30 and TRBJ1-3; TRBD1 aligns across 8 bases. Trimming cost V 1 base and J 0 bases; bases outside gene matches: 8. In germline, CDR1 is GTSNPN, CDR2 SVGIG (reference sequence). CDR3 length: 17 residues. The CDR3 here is CAWSARRQGSSGNTIYF. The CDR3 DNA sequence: TGTGCCTGGAGTGCCAGAAGACAGGGGAGCTCTGGAAACACCATATATTTT.

CDR3 sequence: CASTPDISSYNEQFF. The CDR3 DNA reads as TGTGCCAGCACCCCGGACATCAGCTCCTACAATGAGCAGTTCTTC. This rearrangement joins TRBV6-5 to TRBJ2-1, with D maybe TRBD1 (5 bases). The CDR3 consists of 15 residues. The germline V gene encodes CDR1 MNHEY and CDR2 SVGAGI. Trimming cost V 7 bases and J 0 bases, with 13 bases left between them.

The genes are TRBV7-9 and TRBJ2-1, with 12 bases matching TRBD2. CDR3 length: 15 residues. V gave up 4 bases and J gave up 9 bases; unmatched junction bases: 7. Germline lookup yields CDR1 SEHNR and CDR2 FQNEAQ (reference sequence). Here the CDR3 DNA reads TGTGCCAGCAGCTCTCCTAGCGGGAGGGCCACTGAGCAGTTCTTC. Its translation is CASSSPSGRATEQFF.

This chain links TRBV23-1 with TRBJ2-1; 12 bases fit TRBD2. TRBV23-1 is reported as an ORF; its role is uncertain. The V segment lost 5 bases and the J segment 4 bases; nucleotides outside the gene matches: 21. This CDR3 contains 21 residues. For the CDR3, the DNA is TGCGCCAGCAGTAGACAGGGTTCACGAATCGGGACTAGCGGGCTTTACAATGAGCAGTTCTTC. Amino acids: CASSRQGSRIGTSGLYNEQFF.

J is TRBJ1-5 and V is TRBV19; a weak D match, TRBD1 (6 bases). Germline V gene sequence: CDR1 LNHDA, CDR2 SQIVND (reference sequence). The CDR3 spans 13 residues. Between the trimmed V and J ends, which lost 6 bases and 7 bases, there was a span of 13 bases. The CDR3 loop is CASSDTGYQPQHF. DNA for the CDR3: TGTGCCAGTAGCGACACAGGGTACCAGCCCCAGCATTTT.

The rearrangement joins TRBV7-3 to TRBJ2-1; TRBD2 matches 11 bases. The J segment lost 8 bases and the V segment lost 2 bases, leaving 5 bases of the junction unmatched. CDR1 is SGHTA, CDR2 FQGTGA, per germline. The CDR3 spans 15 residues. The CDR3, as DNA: TGTGCCAGCAGCTTACTAGCGGGAGGCCAGGATGAGCAGTTCTTC. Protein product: CASSLLAGGQDEQFF.

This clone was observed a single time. In DNA, the CDR3 is TGTGCCTGGCGCAGGGGAGTGGCCGGGGAGCTGTTTTTT. Its translation is CAWRRGVAGELFF. The rearrangement links TRBV30 to TRBJ2-2; a weak D match, TRBD1 (6 bases). Germline V CDR1 and CDR2: GTSNPN, SVGIG (reference sequence). Trimming took 5 bases from V and 6 from J, leaving 13 bases between them. The CDR3 spans 13 residues.

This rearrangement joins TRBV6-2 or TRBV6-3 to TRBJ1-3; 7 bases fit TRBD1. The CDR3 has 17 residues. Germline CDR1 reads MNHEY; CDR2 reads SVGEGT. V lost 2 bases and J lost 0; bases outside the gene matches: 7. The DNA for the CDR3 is TGTGCCAGCAGTTACATACGACGGACAGGCTCTGGAAACACCATATATTTT. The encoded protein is CASSYIRRTGSGNTIYF.

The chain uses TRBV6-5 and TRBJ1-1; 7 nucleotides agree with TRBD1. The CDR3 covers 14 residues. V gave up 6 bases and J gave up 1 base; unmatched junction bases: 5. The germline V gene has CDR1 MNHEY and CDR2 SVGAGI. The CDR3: CASRSGQPNTEAFF. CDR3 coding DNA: TGTGCCAGCAGATCGGGACAGCCGAACACTGAAGCTTTCTTT.

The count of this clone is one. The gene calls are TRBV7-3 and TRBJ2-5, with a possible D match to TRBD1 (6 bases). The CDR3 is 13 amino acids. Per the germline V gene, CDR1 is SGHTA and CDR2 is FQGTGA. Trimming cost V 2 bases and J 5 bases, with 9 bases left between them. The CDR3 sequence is CASSLGQRETQYF. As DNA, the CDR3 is TGTGCCAGCAGCTTAGGACAGCGGGAGACCCAGTACTTC.

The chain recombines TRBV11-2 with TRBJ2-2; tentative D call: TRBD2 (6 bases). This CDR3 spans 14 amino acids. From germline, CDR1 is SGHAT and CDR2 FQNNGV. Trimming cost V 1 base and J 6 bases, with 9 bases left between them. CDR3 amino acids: CASSLVRRAGELFF. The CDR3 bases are TGTGCCAGCAGCTTAGTACGGAGGGCCGGGGAGCTGTTTTTT.

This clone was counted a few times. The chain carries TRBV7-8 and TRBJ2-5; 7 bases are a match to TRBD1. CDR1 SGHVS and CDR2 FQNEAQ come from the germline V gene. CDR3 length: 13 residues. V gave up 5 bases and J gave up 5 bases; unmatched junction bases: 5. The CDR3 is CASSPDRRETQYF. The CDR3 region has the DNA TGTGCCAGCAGCCCGGACAGGCGGGAGACCCAGTACTTC.

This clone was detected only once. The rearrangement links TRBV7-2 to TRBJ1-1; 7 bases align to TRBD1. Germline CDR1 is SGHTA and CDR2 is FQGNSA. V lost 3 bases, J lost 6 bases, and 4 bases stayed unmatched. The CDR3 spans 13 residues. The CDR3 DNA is TGTGCCAGCAGCTTTAAGGGGGCGGCTGAAGCTTTCTTT. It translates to CASSFKGAAEAFF.